This T cell receptor (beta chain) appears in the sequencing data of a study of T-cell reconstitution after alpha-beta-depleted transplantation in children. CDR1 is SGHAT, CDR2 FQNNGV, per germline. V shed 2 bases, J shed 1 base, and the junction held 9 bases outside the gene matches. The CDR3 contains 19 residues. As it was prepared, the TCRbeta library received unique molecular identifiers. MiXCR was run by TCRdb on the PCR reads, yielding one entry per CDR3 protein. The sample holds about 500,000 distinct CDR3 sequences, about 30% seen once. Here the sequenced sample was PBMCs from the stem cell graft donor, taken from the stem cell graft. The TCR comes from a human donor who donated a stem cell graft to a child with aplastic anemia. The chain has TRBV11-2 and TRBJ2-2, with 11 bases identical to TRBD2. The CDR3 region has the DNA TGTGCCAGCAGCTTATTCTTAGTTCTAGCGGGAGGGAACACCGGGGAGCTGTTTTTT. This sequence encodes CASSLFLVLAGGNTGELFF.